These 11 T cell receptor beta chains originate from one sample sequenced in a study of blood T cell repertoires in COVID-19. Clones were sequenced by immunoSEQ multiplex PCR, and TCRdb holds only the in-frame ones, with some missing. The sample lists around 340,000 clones, 88% occurring once. Sequencing was done on a sample of PBMCs or T cells enriched from blood (not recorded which). These receptors were taken from a woman in her twenties or thirties who had been exposed to COVID-19.

This chain joins TRBV28 and TRBJ1-5; 12 bases line up with TRBD1. Germline V lookup: CDR1 MDHEN, CDR2 SYDVKM. J gave up 1 base and V 5 bases, and 12 bases lay outside the gene matches. This CDR3 spans 19 amino acids. The DNA for the CDR3 is TGTGCCAGCAGTCCCTCCGGGACAGGGGGCCTATCGAGCAATCAGCCCCAGCATTTT. It yields the protein CASSPSGTGGLSSNQPQHF.

V gene TRBV12-5 combines with J gene TRBJ2-6; no reliable D call. The germline CDR1 and CDR2 sequences are LGHNT and FRNRAP. V was cut by 5 bases and J by 1 base, with 12 bases left in between. The CDR3 runs 16 residues. The CDR3 protein is CASGPNVPSGANVLTF. In nucleotides, the CDR3 is TGTGCTAGTGGTCCTAACGTCCCTTCTGGGGCCAACGTCCTGACTTTC.

Comment on this clone: Sequence at one end of the junction differs from germline and may be a read error. The chain carries TRBV28 and TRBJ1-2, with TRBD1 identical over 10 bases. Germline CDR1 reads MDHEN; CDR2 reads SYDVKM. This CDR3 contains 14 residues. CDR3 loop: CASMWTGGNYGYTF. The CDR3 DNA reads as TGTGCTAGCATGTGGACAGGGGGTAACTATGGCTACACCTTC.

The chain has TRBV5-1 and TRBJ1-5, with 10 bases matching TRBD1. Germline loops: CDR1 SGHRS, CDR2 YFSETQ. The length of the CDR3 is 14 residues. V lost 4 bases and J lost 7; bases outside the gene matches: 5. The CDR3 reads CASSAGDRGQPQHF. The DNA of the CDR3 is TGCGCCAGCAGCGCAGGGGACAGGGGCCAGCCCCAGCATTTT.

In DNA form, the CDR3 reads TGTGCCAGCAGCTTAATCGTAAGCAGGAACTCTGGAAACACCATATATTTT. Translating gives CASSLIVSRNSGNTIYF. This chain uses TRBV7-6 with TRBJ1-3, with unresolved D. The V gene's germline CDR1 is SGHVS and CDR2 FNYEAQ. V was pared by 2 bases and J by 0 bases, with 14 bases between. The CDR3 runs 17 residues.

V is TRBV6-1 and J is TRBJ1-6, with D maybe TRBD1 (6 bases). The CDR3 is 14 residues long. Trimming shortened V by 3 bases and J by 7 bases, and 10 bases separated the two germline ends. Germline loops: CDR1 MNHNS, CDR2 SASEGT. The CDR3 here is CASSDPGDNSPLHF. The CDR3 coding sequence is TGTGCCAGCAGTGATCCAGGGGACAATTCACCCCTCCACTTT.

This sequence joins TRBV27 and TRBJ2-2, with TRBD2 identical over 16 bases. J lost 0 bases, V lost 2 bases, and 9 bases had no gene match. The CDR3 contains 21 residues. Looked up from germline, CDR1 is MNHEY and CDR2 is SMNVEV (reference sequence). The CDR3: CASSLEGGTSGRDTNTGELFF. CDR3 in DNA: TGTGCCAGCAGTTTAGAAGGGGGGACTAGCGGGAGGGATACGAACACCGGGGAGCTGTTTTTT.

The chain links TRBV24-1 to TRBJ2-1; 13 nucleotides align to TRBD2. The V and J ends lost 4 bases and 7 bases, in that order; junction bases with no gene match: 9. CDR1 is KGHDR, CDR2 SFDVKD, per germline. The CDR3 sequence is 17 residues long. CDR3 bases: TGTGCCACCAGTGACCCTGGACTAGCGGGGGCCTGGAATGAGCAGTTCTTC. It encodes CATSDPGLAGAWNEQFF.

The chain couples TRBV28 to TRBJ2-5, with 8 bases fitting TRBD2. Trimming cost V 3 bases and J 1 base; bases outside gene matches: 10. CDR3 length: 17 amino acids. The germline CDR1 and CDR2 sequences are MDHEN and SYDVKM. Here the CDR3 reads CASSFGAAGGRQETQYF. The DNA for the CDR3 is TGTGCCAGCAGTTTTGGAGCGGCGGGAGGCCGCCAAGAGACCCAGTACTTC.

The chain has TRBV5-1 and TRBJ1-5, with TRBD1 matching over 10 bases. Germline V gene data show CDR1 as SGHRS and CDR2 as YFSETQ. V gave up 0 bases and J gave up 7 bases; unmatched junction bases: 7. This CDR3 has 16 amino acids. The CDR3: CASSLDGQGGVQPQHF. CDR3 DNA: TGCGCCAGCAGCTTGGATGGACAGGGGGGGGTCCAGCCCCAGCATTTT.

V gene TRBV5-4 combines with J gene TRBJ1-1; possible D gene TRBD1, 5 bases. There are 14 residues in the CDR3. Trimming took 0 bases from V and 4 from J, leaving 10 bases between them. Germline assignment: CDR1 SGHNT and CDR2 YYREEE (reference sequence). The CDR3 loop reads CASSLAGGGTEAFF. The CDR3 region has the DNA TGTGCCAGCAGCTTGGCCGGGGGGGGCACTGAAGCTTTCTTT.